The entry below describes one T cell receptor beta chain. The target antigen is unknown. These data come from a study of CD8 T cells in ankylosing spondylitis. Germline assignment: CDR1 DFQATT and CDR2 SNEGSKA (reference sequence). Trimming took 3 bases from V and 4 from J; bases not matched to a gene: 19. CDR3 length: 18 residues. The study's findings and limits: Matched ankylosing spondylitis synovial fluid reportedly showed significant enrichment of disease-linked clones.

TCRdb redid the calling of the 5' RACE reads with MiXCR, one entry per CDR3 protein. Of 300,000 to 350,000 distinct CDR3 sequences in the sample, less than 25% were seen once. The chain has TRBV20-1 and TRBJ2-3, with TRBD2 matching over 7 bases. Material for sequencing was blood, either unsorted or a sorted T cell fraction (not recorded which). The receptor's source is a female donor with ankylosing spondylitis or in good health (not recorded which). The CDR3 region is CSASWGEEGGPTADTQYF. CDR3 DNA sequence: TGCAGTGCTAGTTGGGGGGAAGAGGGAGGGCCAACCGCAGATACGCAGTATTTT.